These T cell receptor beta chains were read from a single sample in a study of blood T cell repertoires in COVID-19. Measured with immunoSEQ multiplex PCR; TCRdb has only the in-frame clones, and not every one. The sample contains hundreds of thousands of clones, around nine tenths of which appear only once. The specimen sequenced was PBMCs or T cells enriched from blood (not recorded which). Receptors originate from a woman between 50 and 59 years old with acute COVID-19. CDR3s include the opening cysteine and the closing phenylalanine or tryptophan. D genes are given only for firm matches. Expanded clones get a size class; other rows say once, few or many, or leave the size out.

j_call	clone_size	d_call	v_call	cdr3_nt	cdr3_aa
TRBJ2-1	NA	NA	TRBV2	TGTGCCAGCAGTGATGGTTTGGCGGGGCCTTACAATGAGCAGTTCTTC	CASSDGLAGPYNEQFF
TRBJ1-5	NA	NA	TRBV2	TGTGCCAGCAATGGGAGAAATCAGCCCCAGCATTTT	CASNGRNQPQHF
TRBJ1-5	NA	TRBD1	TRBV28	TGTGCCAGCAGTTCCCGGACAGGAGGAAATCAGCCCCAGCATTTT	CASSSRTGGNQPQHF
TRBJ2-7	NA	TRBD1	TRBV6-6	TGTGCCAGCAGCCAAGGACAGGGGGCGTACGAGCAGTACTTC	CASSQGQGAYEQYF
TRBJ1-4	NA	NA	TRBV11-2	TGTGCCAGCAGCTTTCCCCTGTGGGGGGGGGCTAATGAAAAACTGTTTTTT	CASSFPLWGGANEKLFF
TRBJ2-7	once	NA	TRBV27	TGTGCCAGTAGAGCGGGCGAGAGGTACTTC	CASRAGERYF
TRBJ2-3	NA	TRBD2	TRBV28	TGTGCCAGCAGTTCTGCGACTAGCGGGAGAACAGATACGCAGTATTTT	CASSSATSGRTDTQYF
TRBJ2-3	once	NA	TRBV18	TGTGCCAGCTCACCACCAGTCCAGCGAGATACGCAGTATTTT	CASSPPVQRDTQYF
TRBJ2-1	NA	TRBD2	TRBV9	TGTGCCAGCAGCCCCACTAGCGGGACCTACAATGAGCAGTTCTTC	CASSPTSGTYNEQFF
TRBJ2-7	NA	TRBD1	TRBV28	TGTGCCAGCAGCTCATTTCCGGGACAGGGTTTCTCCTACGAGCAGTACTTC	CASSSFPGQGFSYEQYF